This T cell receptor beta chain was sequenced during a study of Ad26.COV2.S vaccination and SARS-CoV-2 variants. Study overall: Donor joined the COV1001 Ad26.COV2.S trial arm. Study-wide results and limits: Total responses of T cells may have been underestimated by the analyses of TCR breadth and depth.

Treatment indicated: around 19 received Ad26.COV2.S at low or high dose, single or two shots; five or six received placebo; per-sample allocation not given. Sample collection was performed on day 63 after the first vaccine or placebo injection. The vaccine delivered Wuhan-strain SARS-CoV-2 spike through an Ad26 vector. Concerning this clone: Its antigen remains unidentified.

The germline V gene has CDR1 MNHEY and CDR2 SVGAGI. V shed 2 bases and J shed 0 bases, with 10 bases lying between them. The CDR3 spans 15 residues. Using immunoSEQ multiplex PCR, the repertoire was profiled, and TCRdb retains in-frame clones only, with some absent. The table records roughly 270,000 clones, around 87% of them present only once. The receptor was isolated from a person between 18 and 65 years old who received the Ad26.COV2.S COVID-19 vaccine or a placebo. V gene TRBV6-5 combines with J gene TRBJ1-2; D unresolved. The source was peripheral blood, collected in a trial of Ad26.COV2.S vaccine versus placebo. The CDR3 loop is CASSYEAEANYGYTF. The DNA for the CDR3 is TGTGCCAGCAGTTACGAGGCAGAAGCTAACTATGGCTACACCTTC.